This TCR beta chain emerged from a study of regulatory T cells in long-lasting Graves disease. Points from the study as a whole: Persistent cases favored TRBV28, TRBJ1-2 and TRBJ2-5. Newly diagnosed Graves' patients had higher TCR diversity than persistent ones.

This clonotype came up a few times. The antigen is not known. Libraries of TCR beta came from iRepertoire HTBI primers plus Arm-PCR of CDR3 regions. MiXCR, run by TCRdb on the multiplex PCR reads, gives a single entry per CDR3 protein. Here the sample spans nearly 350,000 distinct CDR3 sequences, around 19% being singletons. Time point reported: persistent/refractory GD, antithyroid drugs over 5 years with positive TRAb. PBMC RNA served as the TCR library source. It was American Thyroid Association guidelines that determined Graves' disease diagnosis. An endocrinology unit in Xi'an, China, supplied the patients. Germline V gives CDR1 MNHEY, CDR2 SVGAGI. CDR3 length: 13 amino acids. Between the trimmed V and J ends, which lost 0 bases and 0 bases, there was a span of 3 bases.

The sequencing used peripheral blood mononuclear cells (PBMCs), collected when the disease was refractory, from a patient treated with antithyroid drugs. The rearrangement uses TRBV6-5 and TRBJ2-7; D uncertain. The receptor's source is a female donor with Graves disease. CDR3 amino acids: CASSYSVSYEQYF. The CDR3 nucleotides are TGTGCCAGCAGTTACTCAGTCTCCTACGAGCAGTACTTC.